These 12 T cell receptor beta chains came from one sample sequenced in a study of T cells after posttransplantation cyclophosphamide (dated by TCRdb to the mid-2010s). The library was generated by the immunoSEQ multiplex PCR assay. What TCRdb holds here is the immuneACCESS table cut down to in-frame rearrangements. Part of the clones is not present; checked against another copy, under half of the missing clones reflect an unresolved V gene, and the others are unexplained. A total of around 9,400 clones appear in this sample, 89% of them only once. Roughly 4% of the sample goes to the ten largest clones. A control cohort of 10 to 11 patients who had been given myeloablative marrow transplants with methotrexate plus a calcineurin inhibitor was sampled 1 year after transplant. The sample was PBMCs, taken 420 to 450 days after allogeneic stem cell transplant with calcineurin inhibitor and methotrexate. Receptors were obtained from a male patient between 45 and 59 years old who received an allogeneic stem cell transplant from an unrelated donor, was CMV-positive, and had chronic GVHD only. It is possible that, after a transplant, some T cells come from the graft donor.

The rearrangement links TRBV4-1 to TRBJ2-7; TRBD1 matches at 9 bases. The germline V gene has CDR1 MGHRA and CDR2 YSYEKL. The ends lost 4 bases at V and 4 bases at J; junction bases unmatched: 5. The CDR3 length is 14 residues. For the CDR3, the DNA is TGCGCCAGCAGCCTGGACAGGGGCCCTTACGAGCAGTACTTC. Translation: CASSLDRGPYEQYF.

The chain employs TRBV6-5 and TRBJ1-2; 7 bases agree with TRBD1. Trimming took 6 bases from V and 0 from J; bases not matched to a gene: 4. From germline, CDR1 is MNHEY and CDR2 SVGAGI. The CDR3 extends over 14 amino acids. This CDR3 is CASRRGTANYGYTF. CDR3 DNA: TGTGCCAGCAGACGAGGGACAGCTAACTATGGCTACACCTTC.

The V call is TRBV7-9, the J call TRBJ1-6; D gene ambiguous. The germline CDR1 and CDR2 sequences are SEHNR and FQNEAQ (reference sequence). This CDR3 spans 13 amino acids. The V gene lost 2 bases and the J gene lost 8 bases, with 7 bases spanning the gap. The CDR3 region is CASSLLGDSPLHF. The CDR3 DNA reads as TGTGCCAGCAGCTTACTCGGGGATTCACCCCTCCACTTT.

This chain connects TRBV15 to TRBJ2-1; D possibly corresponds to TRBD2 (6 bases). Between the trimmed V and J ends, which lost 0 bases and 8 bases, there was a span of 14 bases. The CDR3 runs 15 residues. Germline V lookup: CDR1 LNHNV, CDR2 YYDKDF (reference sequence). CDR3 residues: CATSRDPSAQDEQFF. DNA of the CDR3: TGTGCCACCAGCAGAGACCCTAGCGCCCAGGATGAGCAGTTCTTC.

Of note for this clone: One junction end disagrees with the germline gene, perhaps due to a read error. The rearrangement links TRBV6-5 to TRBJ1-6; 8 bases map to TRBD1. Germline V lookup: CDR1 MNHEY, CDR2 SVGAGI. The CDR3 runs 16 residues. The CDR3 protein is CASSHSLTGVGSPLHF. CDR3 bases: TGTGCCAGCAGTCACTCCCTGACAGGGGTCGGGTCACCCCTCCACTTT.

CDR3 nucleotide sequence: TGTGCCAGCAGTTCTCCGGGGGTAGGCACAGATACGCAGTATTTT. Translating it yields CASSSPGVGTDTQYF. V is TRBV27 and J is TRBJ2-3; TRBD2 might be the D (6 bases). Trimming left V 4 bases short and J 1 base short, with 12 bases between. The length of the CDR3 is 15 residues. The V gene's germline CDR1 is MNHEY and CDR2 SMNVEV (reference sequence).

The J gene is TRBJ2-3, the V gene TRBV18; 7 bases align to TRBD2. With V trimmed by 3 bases and J by 0 bases, 9 bases remained unmatched. The CDR3 loop spans 17 amino acids. The germline V gene encodes CDR1 KGHSH and CDR2 LQKENI. The CDR3 sequence: CASSPVVRGGSTDTQYF. As DNA, the CDR3 is TGTGCCAGCTCACCCGTGGTTCGCGGGGGAAGCACAGATACGCAGTATTTT.

This clone has a single count. The chain links TRBV4-3 to TRBJ2-3; D is unresolved. V gave up 3 bases and J gave up 0 bases, with 10 bases separating them. Germline V gene sequence: CDR1 LGHNA, CDR2 YSLEER. The CDR3 consists of 15 residues. The CDR3 protein is CASSQAGYSTDTQYF. The DNA of the CDR3 is TGCGCCAGCAGCCAGGCCGGGTATAGCACAGATACGCAGTATTTT.

V gene TRBV12-5 combines with J gene TRBJ2-3, with unresolved D. V was clipped by 2 bases and J by 5 bases, with 11 bases between them. CDR1 is LGHNT, CDR2 FRNRAP, per germline. This CDR3 region has 14 residues. This CDR3 reads CASGLLDGRDTQYF. The CDR3 nucleotides are TGTGCTAGTGGTTTGTTGGATGGGCGAGATACGCAGTATTTT.

This clone was seen a few times. The chain joins TRBV6-6 to TRBJ1-2; D gene unclear. Trimming removed 0 bases at V and 8 bases at J, with 16 bases between. The CDR3 runs to 15 residues. Germline V gene sequence: CDR1 MNHNY, CDR2 SVGAGI (reference sequence). The CDR3 reads CASSYSEGRGQGYTF. The CDR3 DNA reads TGTGCCAGCAGTTACTCGGAGGGCCGCGGGCAGGGCTACACCTTC.

The chain has TRBV5-6 and TRBJ1-2, with a weak D call TRBD1 (6 bases). Germline V gene lookup returns CDR1 SGHDT and CDR2 YYEEEE. The V gene lost 4 bases and the J gene lost 2 bases, with 9 bases spanning the gap. The CDR3 covers 13 residues. CDR3 nucleotides: TGTGCCAGCAGCCCCGACAGGAACTATGGCTACACCTTC. As protein: CASSPDRNYGYTF.

The CDR3 DNA is TGTGCCAGTAGTATTTGGGTCGGCGGGAGCTCTGGAAACACCATATATTTT. Its translation: CASSIWVGGSSGNTIYF. The chain combines TRBV19 with TRBJ1-3; D remains ambiguous. V was shortened by 3 bases and J by 0 bases, with 15 bases between the two germline ends. CDR1 LNHDA and CDR2 SQIVND come from the germline V gene (reference sequence). The CDR3 totals 17 residues. Combining the CDR3 with reference TRBV19 and TRBJ1-3 gives the whole variable domain DGGITQSPKYLFRKEGQNVTLSCEQNLNHDAMYWYRQDPGQGLRLIYYSQIVNDFQKGDIAEGYSVSREKKESFPLTVTSAQKNPTAFYLCASSIWVGGSSGNTIYFGEGSWLTVV.